This TCR beta chain was profiled in a study of T cells after yellow fever vaccination. Study findings and constraints: A large majority of primary-vaccination clones showed up again after the booster (approximately 96% CD4, 88% CD8). The secondary response peaked faster, at day 5 versus 15, but was weaker.

Germline V gives CDR1 SGHTA, CDR2 FQGNSA. There are 14 residues in the CDR3. TCRdb passed the 5' RACE reads through MiXCR, listing each CDR3 protein once. The sample yields about 500,000 distinct CDR3 sequences, less than 20% seen once. Comment on this clonotype: Its antigen is undetermined. At one of its ends the junction is not consistent with the germline gene, which may arise from a read error.

The chain joins TRBV7-2 to TRBJ2-4; D call uncertain. The TCR was taken from a man aged 18 to 35 who received the YFV17D yellow fever vaccine. The material was PBMCs, obtained about 5 days after the first yellow fever vaccination. The CDR3 is CATSSPEGKNIQYF. CDR3 coding DNA: TGTGCCACCAGCTCCCCTGAAGGAAAAAACATTCAGTACTTC.